Below are 29 T cell receptor beta chains sequenced from a single sample in a study of Graves' ophthalmopathy and Graves' hyperthyroidism. Amplified material comprised TCR beta CDR3 regions derived from RNA transcripts. Investigators did first-round RT-PCR with HTBI primers, then second-round multiplex PCR. TCRdb recomputed calls from the multiplex PCR reads with MiXCR, one row per CDR3 protein. The profile covers 400,000 to 450,000 distinct CDR3 sequences, with roughly 20% appearing a single time and roughly 3% taken by the ten largest. Sequencing was done on a sample of peripheral blood. These receptor sequences come from a woman aged 18-30 years with stable Graves' hyperthyroidism.

As concerns this clonotype: Given a much more abundant clone one base away, this may be a read error. The V and J genes are TRBV27 and TRBJ1-5; the match to TRBD1 covers 10 bases. There are 14 residues in the CDR3. In germline, CDR1 is MNHEY, CDR2 SMNVEV (reference sequence). V lost 6 bases to trimming and J lost 4 bases; unmatched junction nucleotides: 3. As DNA, the CDR3 is TGTGCCAGCAGGAGGACAGGGGGGAATCAGCCCCAGCATTTT. This sequence encodes CASRRTGGNQPQHF.

The table lists this clonotype with many counts. The chain employs TRBV6-1 and TRBJ2-5; TRBD1 agrees at 8 bases. This CDR3 region has 15 residues. J was trimmed by 1 base and V by 2 bases; bases with no gene match: 3. From germline, CDR1 is MNHNS and CDR2 SASEGT. The CDR3 DNA follows: TGTGCCAGCAGTGAACAGGGGGCGAGCCAAGAGACCCAGTACTTC. It codes for CASSEQGASQETQYF.

In this sample, this clonotype turned up a few times. The genes are TRBV6-1 and TRBJ2-7; 7 bases are a match to TRBD1. V trimming: 3 bases; J trimming: 4 bases; junction bases outside the gene matches: 9. Germline V gives CDR1 MNHNS, CDR2 SASEGT. The CDR3 consists of 15 residues. The CDR3 here is CASSDFDRVVYEQYF. The CDR3 coding sequence is TGTGCCAGCAGTGACTTCGACAGGGTCGTGTACGAGCAGTACTTC.

This clonotype was seen repeatedly, ten times or more. V usage is TRBV28 and J usage is TRBJ1-1, with D perhaps TRBD1 (5 bases). Trimming shortened V by 1 base and J by 4 bases, and 10 bases separated the two germline ends. This CDR3 has 14 amino acids. Germline CDR1 reads MDHEN; CDR2 reads SYDVKM. CDR3 region: CASSLLGGTTEAFF. The CDR3 nucleotides are TGTGCCAGCAGTTTATTAGGCGGGACCACTGAAGCTTTCTTT.

This clonotype was counted many times. The chain has TRBV28 and TRBJ1-5; D may be TRBD1 (5 bases). Germline CDR1 and CDR2: MDHEN and SYDVKM. Trimming cost V 2 bases and J 0 bases, with 8 bases left between them. The CDR3 has 15 amino acids. The CDR3 spells CASSLGGVSNQPQHF. The CDR3, as DNA: TGTGCCAGCAGTTTAGGGGGGGTTAGCAATCAGCCCCAGCATTTT.

J is TRBJ1-1 and V is TRBV12-3 or TRBV12-4, with TRBD1 matching 7 bases. The V segment lost 4 bases and the J segment 10 bases; nucleotides outside the gene matches: 15. CDR3 length equals 15 residues. CDR3 sequence (DNA): TGTGCCAGCAGTTACTACGGACAGGCTATAAGAGGAGCTTTCTTT. Translated: CASSYYGQAIRGAFF.

The chain recombines TRBV28 with TRBJ2-5; D may be TRBD1 (6 bases). V dropped 2 bases and J dropped 4 bases, with 14 bases sitting between them. The CDR3 runs to 15 residues. Germline CDR1 and CDR2: MDHEN and SYDVKM. CDR3 in DNA: TGTGCCAGCAGTTTAACAGGGCTACGTGTAGAGACCCAGTACTTC. Translated: CASSLTGLRVETQYF.

This clonotype has ten or more counts. The V call is TRBV7-2, the J call TRBJ2-5, with D hard to call. Trimming stripped 5 bases from V and 8 bases from J, with 18 bases between. CDR1 and CDR2 from the germline V gene are SGHTA and FQGNSA. The CDR3 sequence is 14 residues long. This CDR3 is CASSNLEPGRTQYF. CDR3 bases: TGTGCCAGCAGCAACCTAGAGCCAGGACGCACCCAGTACTTC.

This clonotype was found many times. This chain links TRBV18 with TRBJ1-2; 7 bases are shared with TRBD1. Germline lookup yields CDR1 KGHSH and CDR2 LQKENI. The CDR3 has 14 residues. V shed 2 bases and J 4 bases; nucleotides not matched to a gene: 4. CDR3 region: CASSPTGAAYGYTF. In nucleotides, the CDR3 is TGTGCCAGCTCACCAACAGGGGCGGCCTATGGCTACACCTTC.

This clonotype was seen at least ten times. V usage is TRBV12-5 and J usage is TRBJ2-7; D unclear. The CDR3 is 13 amino acids. V gave up 1 base and J gave up 6 bases, with 10 bases separating them. The germline V gene has CDR1 LGHNT and CDR2 FRNRAP. CDR3: CASGLDGRSEQYF. The CDR3 nucleotides read TGTGCTAGTGGTTTGGACGGTAGGAGCGAGCAGTACTTC.

This rearrangement joins TRBV11-2 to TRBJ2-7, with TRBD2 as a possible D gene (5 bases). Between the trimmed V and J ends, which lost 0 bases and 3 bases, there was a span of 15 bases. CDR1 is SGHAT, CDR2 FQNNGV, per germline. The CDR3 is 16 residues long. CDR3 loop: CASSLDLASANYEQYF. The CDR3 region has the DNA TGTGCCAGCAGCTTAGATCTAGCCTCAGCGAACTACGAGCAGTACTTC.

This chain joins TRBV5-1 and TRBJ1-1; D remains ambiguous. This CDR3 has 13 amino acids. The germline gives CDR1 SGHRS, CDR2 YFSETQ. The V end was cut by 4 bases, the J end by 1 base, with 8 bases between. The CDR3 here is CASSPTQNTEAFF. Written as DNA, the CDR3 is TGCGCCAGCAGCCCGACACAGAACACTGAAGCTTTCTTT.

This clonotype was picked up many times. This rearrangement joins TRBV11-2 to TRBJ1-2; TRBD1 matches 12 bases. Germline CDR1 is SGHAT and CDR2 is FQNNGV. V lost 5 bases and J lost 7; bases outside the gene matches: 14. The CDR3 is 17 amino acids. CDR3 nucleotides: TGTGCCAGCAGCCGGGACAGGGGGCGCGGTCAGGTGTTTGGCTACACCTTC. This gives the protein CASSRDRGRGQVFGYTF.

This clonotype was picked up a small number of times. Written as DNA, the CDR3 is TGTGCCACCAGTGATTTTGGAGGGCCCCAGCATTTT. Its translation is CATSDFGGPQHF. V is TRBV24-1 and J is TRBJ1-5; unclear D gene. The ends were cut back, 1 base at V and 9 bases at J, with 6 bases in the middle. The CDR3 extends over 12 amino acids. Germline CDR1 reads KGHDR; CDR2 reads SFDVKD.

The chain carries TRBV6-1 and TRBJ2-4; the D is unclear. The CDR3 is 14 amino acids. Germline V gene lookup returns CDR1 MNHNS and CDR2 SASEGT. V dropped 6 bases and J dropped 14 bases, with 23 bases sitting between them. The CDR3 DNA reads TGTGCCAGCAGACCACCAGACGGGCTCGGCGGTAAGTACTTC. It encodes CASRPPDGLGGKYF.

The chain employs TRBV11-2 and TRBJ2-5, with 10 bases that match TRBD1. V was pared by 5 bases and J by 1 base, with 13 bases of the junction left unmatched. CDR1 is SGHAT, CDR2 FQNNGV, per germline. There are 18 residues in the CDR3. For the CDR3, the DNA is TGTGCCAGCAGCGATGCGACAGGGACAGGGGAAATCCAAGAGACCCAGTACTTC. Protein: CASSDATGTGEIQETQYF.

Points on this clonotype: A single base separates this from a much larger clone, so it may be a read error. V and J are TRBV19 and TRBJ2-4; 8 bases align to TRBD2. The CDR3 extends over 17 amino acids. Germline V gives CDR1 LNHDA, CDR2 SQIVND (reference sequence). The CDR3 DNA reads as TGTGCCAGTAACAATGGCGGGAGGCTCTTAGCCAAAAACAGTCAGTACTTC. Encoded protein: CASNNGGRLLAKNSQYF.

For this clonotype: The junction does not match germline at one end; this may be a read error. The rearrangement links TRBV7-7 to TRBJ1-1; D unclear. The CDR3 has 13 residues. Germline V lookup: CDR1 SSHAT, CDR2 FNYEAQ (reference sequence). The CDR3 DNA follows: TGTGCTAGCAGTTACAACCCGTACACTGAAGTTTTCTTT. The encoded protein is CASSYNPYTEVFF.

As for this clonotype: A read error is likely, as this CDR3 ends without the conserved phenylalanine or tryptophan. The chain joins TRBV29-1 to TRBJ2-2; D might be TRBD2 (6 bases). In germline, CDR1 is SQVTM, CDR2 ANQGSEA. V lost 4 bases, J lost 7 bases, and 10 bases lay in between. The CDR3 sequence is 12 residues long. For the CDR3, the DNA is TGCAGCGTTGTTTTGGGGGGCGGGGAGCTGTTTGTT. Its protein is CSVVLGGGELFV.

In its sample, this clonotype was seen many times. The chain employs TRBV6-5 and TRBJ1-1; D gene ambiguous. V was shortened by 3 bases and J by 10 bases, with 9 bases between the two germline ends. Germline V gene sequence: CDR1 MNHEY, CDR2 SVGAGI. The CDR3 is made up of 11 amino acids. DNA of the CDR3: TGTGCCAGCAGTTATAAGGGTGCAGCTTTCTTT. As protein: CASSYKGAAFF.

This clonotype came up many times. The CDR3, as DNA: TGTGCCTGGAGTTCGACACCACTAGGACAGGGGTGGAGTGACTCACCCCTCCACTTT. Amino acid sequence: CAWSSTPLGQGWSDSPLHF. The V gene is TRBV30, the J gene TRBJ1-6; 9 bases match TRBD1. The J segment lost 10 bases and the V segment lost 2 bases, leaving 21 bases of the junction unmatched. CDR1 and CDR2 from the germline V gene are GTSNPN and SVGIG (reference sequence). The length of the CDR3 is 19 residues.

This clonotype was picked up a small number of times. V usage is TRBV6-1 and J usage is TRBJ2-4, with D hard to call. Germline V CDR1 and CDR2: MNHNS, SASEGT. Trimming took 2 bases from V and 0 from J, leaving 14 bases between them. The CDR3 has 17 amino acids. The CDR3 spells CASSEPAASLAKNIQYF. The DNA of the CDR3 is TGTGCCAGCAGTGAACCGGCAGCTTCACTAGCCAAAAACATTCAGTACTTC.

The rearrangement joins TRBV18 to TRBJ2-5; TRBD1 matches at 8 bases. Per germline, CDR1 KGHSH and CDR2 LQKENI. J gave up 5 bases and V 0 bases, and 5 bases lay outside the gene matches. The CDR3 runs 15 residues. The CDR3 nucleotides read TGTGCCAGCTCACCACCCGGACAGGGCTGGGAGACCCAGTACTTC. As protein: CASSPPGQGWETQYF.

This clonotype was seen at least ten times. The chain links TRBV6-2 or TRBV6-3 to TRBJ2-7, with D perhaps matching TRBD2 (5 bases). This CDR3 has 14 residues. Trimming removed 6 bases from V and 5 bases from J, with 17 bases in between. Per the germline V gene, CDR1 is MNHEY and CDR2 is SVGEGT. CDR3 in DNA: TGTGCCAGCAGACCCTGGACGGGGAAACACGAGCAGTACTTC. Protein: CASRPWTGKHEQYF.

This clonotype occurred many times. Since a much larger clone is just one base distant, this may be a read error. The V and J genes are TRBV12-3 or TRBV12-4 and TRBJ1-6; 8 positions match TRBD1. This CDR3 contains 14 residues. The CDR3: CASRRQGINSHLHF. CDR3 DNA: TGTGCCAGCAGGCGACAGGGGATTAATTCACACCTCCACTTT.

This clonotype has ten or more counts. The rearrangement joins TRBV30 to TRBJ2-7; D unclear. In germline, CDR1 is GTSNPN, CDR2 SVGIG (reference sequence). The CDR3 sequence is 11 residues long. Deletions cut 1 base from V and 3 bases from J, with 4 bases between. The CDR3 here is CAWSANYEQYF. The CDR3, as DNA: TGTGCCTGGAGTGCCAACTACGAGCAGTACTTC.

This clonotype has at least ten counts. The chain couples TRBV25-1 to TRBJ2-5, with 8 bases lining up with TRBD2. The CDR3 extends over 14 amino acids. The germline gives CDR1 MGHDK, CDR2 SYGVNS. V was clipped by 7 bases and J by 4 bases; unmatched bases: 8. CDR3 bases: TGTGCCAGCAAGACCCCGGGACTAGGAGAGACCCAGTACTTC. Its protein is CASKTPGLGETQYF.

The chain is built from TRBV12-3 or TRBV12-4 and TRBJ1-1; 12 bases map to TRBD1. The CDR3 sequence is 17 residues long. The trim removed 3 bases at V and 5 bases at J, leaving 10 bases unmatched. In DNA form, the CDR3 reads TGTGCCAGCAGTTTGTCCGGGACAGGGGGCTTGGTGACTGAAGCTTTCTTT. It translates to CASSLSGTGGLVTEAFF.

This sequence joins TRBV11-2 and TRBJ2-2; perhaps TRBD2 as D (5 bases). V lost 4 bases, J lost 2 bases, and 11 bases lay in between. Germline V gives CDR1 SGHAT, CDR2 FQNNGV. This CDR3 is 15 amino acids long. CDR3 sequence reads: CASSSSLGNTGELFF. In nucleotides, the CDR3 is TGTGCCAGCAGCTCCTCACTAGGCAACACCGGGGAGCTGTTTTTT.